This entry lists 21 T cell receptor beta chains sequenced from one sample in a study of cytomegalovirus exposure and HLA in healthy donors. The PCR ran on 60 Vbeta and 13 Jbeta primers. Generated by immunoSEQ multiplex PCR, the TCRdb table keeps only in-frame clones and is missing some. The data hold fewer than 200,000 clones, with roughly 13% observed a single time. The sequencing input was PBMCs. The receptor set was obtained from a man aged 50-60 years in good health and CMV-seropositive.

The sample holds a few counts of this clone. This rearrangement joins TRBV15 to TRBJ1-2, with D possibly TRBD1 on 6 matching bases. The germline CDR1 and CDR2 sequences are LNHNV and YYDKDF (reference sequence). CDR3 length equals 14 residues. With 3 bases removed from V and 7 bases from J, the gap between germline ends came to 15 bases. CDR3 sequence reads: CATSSRDTYSGYTF. In nucleotides, the CDR3 is TGTGCCACCAGCAGCCGGGACACGTACAGTGGCTACACCTTC.

This clone turned up a few times. The chain recombines TRBV4-2 with TRBJ1-2; TRBD1 matches 8 bases. The length of the CDR3 is 15 residues. Trimming at V came to 2 bases and at J to 8 bases, leaving 10 bases not matched to a gene. The germline gives CDR1 LGHNA, CDR2 YNFKEQ. The CDR3 loop reads CASSQSGQGAGGYTF. The CDR3, as DNA: TGTGCCAGCAGCCAAAGCGGGCAGGGGGCGGGAGGCTACACCTTC.

J is TRBJ2-2 and V is TRBV9, with 7 bases lining up with TRBD2. The V gene end was trimmed by 2 bases and the J gene end by 7 bases; junction bases not matched to a gene: 5. Per germline, CDR1 SGDLS and CDR2 YYNGEE. The CDR3 sequence is 14 residues long. This CDR3 is CASSVGAGIGELFF. CDR3 bases: TGTGCCAGCAGCGTCGGAGCGGGGATCGGGGAGCTGTTTTTT.

The chain combines TRBV4-1 with TRBJ1-1, with TRBD1 matching over 10 bases. The V gene's germline CDR1 is MGHRA and CDR2 YSYEKL. Trimming cost V 1 base and J 5 bases; bases outside gene matches: 7. The CDR3 runs to 16 residues. The CDR3 here is CASSQGYGTGDTEAFF. CDR3 bases: TGCGCCAGCAGCCAAGGATACGGGACAGGGGATACTGAAGCTTTCTTT.

The J gene is TRBJ2-4, the V gene TRBV19; maybe TRBD1 (6 bases). This CDR3 has 14 amino acids. Germline CDR1 LNHDA, CDR2 SQIVND (reference sequence). The V end lost 4 bases, the J end lost 6 bases, and 13 bases lay between the germline ends. CDR3 sequence reads: CASSSSGAGNIQYF. As DNA, the CDR3 is TGTGCCAGTAGTAGTTCAGGGGCAGGAAACATTCAGTACTTC.

This clone was observed a few times. V and J are TRBV28 and TRBJ2-6; D is undetermined. The V gene lost 9 bases and the J gene lost 1 base, with 7 bases spanning the gap. This CDR3 is 13 amino acids long. The germline gives CDR1 MDHEN, CDR2 SYDVKM. Written as DNA, the CDR3 is TGTGCCAGTTCGCGTTCTGGGGCCAACGTCCTGACTTTC. Its protein is CASSRSGANVLTF.

To note about this clone: One junction end does not reproduce the germline sequence, and a read error may be involved. The rearrangement links TRBV5-6 to TRBJ2-7, with D unresolved. CDR3 size: 13 residues. CDR1 SGHDT and CDR2 YYEEEE come from the germline V gene. CDR3 DNA sequence: TGTGCCAGCAGCTTGGTTGTCTCCCACGAGCAGTACTTC. This sequence encodes CASSLVVSHEQYF.

There are a few counts of this clone. The V gene is TRBV7-2, the J gene TRBJ1-1; TRBD1 aligns across 10 bases. The CDR3 runs 16 residues. V was clipped by 5 bases and J by 4 bases; unmatched bases: 10. CDR1 is SGHTA and CDR2 is FQGNSA in the germline V gene. DNA for the CDR3: TGTGCCAGCAGCCCGGACCGGGACAGGGGTGGCACTGAAGCTTTCTTT. Its translation: CASSPDRDRGGTEAFF.

This clone has more than one count but fewer than ten. The chain links TRBV5-4 to TRBJ2-5; 9 nucleotides match TRBD1. The CDR3 sequence is 14 residues long. CDR1 and CDR2 (germline): SGHNT, YYREEE (reference sequence). Trimming removed 2 bases from V and 4 bases from J; junction bases left unmatched: 3. The DNA of the CDR3 is TGTGCCAGCAGCTTCCGGGACAGGGTAGAGACCCAGTACTTC. Amino acid sequence: CASSFRDRVETQYF.

The CDR3 bases are TGTGCTAGTCGCACCAGGGTCTCTGGAAACACCATATATTTT. Encoded protein: CASRTRVSGNTIYF. This chain joins TRBV12-5 and TRBJ1-3, with D possibly being TRBD1 (5 bases). CDR1 is LGHNT, CDR2 FRNRAP, per germline. Trimming shortened V by 8 bases and J by 0 bases, and 11 bases separated the two germline ends. This CDR3 region has 14 residues.

The rearrangement uses TRBV14 and TRBJ2-7; TRBD1 aligns across 7 bases. Germline-derived CDR1 and CDR2 are SGHDN and FVKESK. The CDR3 spans 14 residues. Trimming cost V 3 bases and J 7 bases; bases outside gene matches: 9. The CDR3: CASSHSNRGLEQYF. The CDR3 nucleotides are TGTGCCAGCAGCCACTCGAACAGGGGTTTGGAGCAGTACTTC.

V gene TRBV7-6 combines with J gene TRBJ1-2; D perhaps matches TRBD1 (5 bases). CDR1 SGHVS and CDR2 FNYEAQ come from the germline V gene. V lost 5 bases and J lost 5, with 12 bases in between. The CDR3 runs to 13 residues. Written as DNA, the CDR3 is TGTGCCAGCAGCCCCACGGGGGAGTATGGCTACACCTTC. Protein sequence: CASSPTGEYGYTF.

This clone turned up a few times. The chain has TRBV7-9 and TRBJ2-2, with TRBD2 matching over 7 bases. The V and J ends lost 4 bases and 0 bases, in that order; junction bases with no gene match: 11. The germline CDR1 and CDR2 sequences are SEHNR and FQNEAQ (reference sequence). The CDR3 sequence is 18 residues long. Here the CDR3 reads CASSSIAGHSANTGELFF. The CDR3 DNA sequence: TGTGCCAGCAGCTCAATAGCGGGCCATTCCGCGAACACCGGGGAGCTGTTTTTT. Full variable domain (missing parts from reference TRBV7-9 and TRBJ2-2): DTGVSQNPRHKITKRGQNVTFRCDPISEHNRLYWYRQTLGQGPEFLTYFQNEAQLEKSRLLSDRFSAERPKGSFSTLEIQRTEQGDSAMYLCASSSIAGHSANTGELFFGEGSRLTVL.

This clone was seen more than once but under ten times. This chain connects TRBV6-5 to TRBJ1-6, with 8 bases identical to TRBD1. Germline V gene data show CDR1 as MNHEY and CDR2 as SVGAGI. V dropped 6 bases and J dropped 6; count of bases not matched to a gene: 4. This CDR3 comprises 14 residues. CDR3 coding DNA: TGTGCCAGCAGCCTTACAGGGGGTAATTCACCCCTCCACTTT. Amino acid sequence: CASSLTGGNSPLHF.

This clone occurred a few times. V gene TRBV29-1 combines with J gene TRBJ2-7; possible D gene TRBD2, 6 bases. The CDR3 has 13 amino acids. From germline, CDR1 is SQVTM and CDR2 ANQGSEA. V was shortened by 4 bases and J by 4 bases, with 14 bases between the two germline ends. CDR3 bases: TGCAGCGTTGTGGGCACTGGGGGGTACGAGCAGTACTTC. Protein: CSVVGTGGYEQYF.

This chain connects TRBV5-1 to TRBJ1-2; possibly TRBD1 for D (6 bases). Germline CDR1 is SGHRS and CDR2 is YFSETQ. With 3 bases removed from V and 8 bases from J, the gap between germline ends came to 17 bases. The CDR3 is 14 amino acids. The CDR3 here is CASSWGTSSGGYTF. The CDR3 region has the DNA TGCGCCAGCAGCTGGGGGACATCTTCGGGGGGCTACACCTTC.

V and J are TRBV18 and TRBJ2-3, with a tentative D call TRBD2 (5 bases). The germline V and J ends were trimmed by 3 bases and 3 bases, with 22 bases remaining between them. From germline, CDR1 is KGHSH and CDR2 LQKENI. CDR3 size: 18 residues. In nucleotides, the CDR3 is TGTGCCAGCTCACCGCTACCTACCGGGGTCGCTAAGACAGATACGCAGTATTTT. Translating it yields CASSPLPTGVAKTDTQYF.

This clone was seen a few times. The chain joins TRBV5-8 to TRBJ1-1; 9 bases map to TRBD1. CDR1 SGHTS and CDR2 YDEGEE come from the germline V gene. This CDR3 has 16 amino acids. Trimming removed 4 bases from V and 2 bases from J; junction bases left unmatched: 9. The CDR3 DNA reads TGTGCCAGCAGCGGGGACAGGGCTTTGGGAAACACTGAAGCTTTCTTT. Its translation: CASSGDRALGNTEAFF.

V usage is TRBV6-5 and J usage is TRBJ1-2; a weak D match, TRBD1 (6 bases). The germline CDR1 and CDR2 sequences are MNHEY and SVGAGI. V lost 10 bases, J lost 6 bases, and 15 bases lay in between. There are 12 residues in the CDR3. This CDR3 is CAIRDKGHGYTF. The DNA for the CDR3 is TGTGCCATCAGGGACAAAGGCCATGGCTACACCTTC.

Written as DNA, the CDR3 is TGTGCCAGCAGTGAGTGGGGTCAGGGGGCCGCCGAGCAGTACTTC. Its translation: CASSEWGQGAAEQYF. The V call is TRBV6-1, the J call TRBJ2-7; 8 nucleotides align to TRBD1. The CDR3 has 15 residues. J was trimmed by 6 bases and V by 3 bases; bases with no gene match: 10. CDR1 is MNHNS, CDR2 SASEGT, per germline.

This clone was detected many times. This chain connects TRBV4-3 to TRBJ1-4; no clear D. The CDR3 has 13 residues. Germline CDR1 is LGHNA and CDR2 is YSLEER. The germline V and J ends were trimmed by 3 bases and 8 bases, with 10 bases remaining between them. The CDR3 sequence: CASSHVHREKLFF. CDR3 bases: TGCGCCAGCAGCCATGTGCATAGAGAAAAACTGTTTTTT.